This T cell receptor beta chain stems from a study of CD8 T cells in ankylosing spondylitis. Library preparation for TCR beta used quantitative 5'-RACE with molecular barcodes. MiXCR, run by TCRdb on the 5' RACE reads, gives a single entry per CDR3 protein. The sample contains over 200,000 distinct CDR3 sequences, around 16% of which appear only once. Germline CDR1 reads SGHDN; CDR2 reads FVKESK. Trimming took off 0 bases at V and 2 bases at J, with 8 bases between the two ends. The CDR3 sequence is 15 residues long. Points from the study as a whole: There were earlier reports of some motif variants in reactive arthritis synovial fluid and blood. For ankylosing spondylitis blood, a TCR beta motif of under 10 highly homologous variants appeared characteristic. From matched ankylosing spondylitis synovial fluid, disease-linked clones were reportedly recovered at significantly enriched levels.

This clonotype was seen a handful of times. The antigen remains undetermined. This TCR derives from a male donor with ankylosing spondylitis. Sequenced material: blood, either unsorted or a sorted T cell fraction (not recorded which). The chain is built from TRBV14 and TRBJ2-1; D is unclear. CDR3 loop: CASSQDSATYNEQFF. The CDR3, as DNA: TGTGCCAGCAGCCAAGACAGTGCCACCTACAATGAGCAGTTCTTC.